These T cell receptor beta chains were read from a single sample in a study of identifying expanded T cells in peripheral blood. This table comes from immunoSEQ multiplex PCR, and its TCRdb copy is limited to in-frame clones, with some not included. The sample has 100,000 or so clones; about 91% are singletons. The specimen was blood. Every receptor here comes from a person aged 18 to 70 in good health. The CDR3 runs from the conserved cysteine through the conserved F or W. The order of the fields is V gene, clone size, D gene, J gene, CDR3 DNA, CDR3 protein. A D gene is named only where the DNA matches it firmly. Size is omitted from some rows. Given values are once, few, many or a class for expanded clones.

TRBV2	NA	TRBD1	TRBJ1-5	TGTGCCAGCAGCATGACAGGGAAGTTGAATCAGCCCCAGCATTTT	CASSMTGKLNQPQHF
TRBV4-1	NA	TRBD1	TRBJ2-7	TGCGCCAGCAGCCAAGCTGTAGACAGGGGCCGACCCTACGAGCAGTACTTC	CASSQAVDRGRPYEQYF
TRBV30	NA	NA	TRBJ2-2	TGTGCCTGGAGTGTGATGGGAACGAACACCGGGGAGCTGTTTTTT	CAWSVMGTNTGELFF
TRBV12-1	NA	NA	TRBJ1-5	TGTGCCAGCAGCCCCACCGGGACTGTTAGCAATCAGCCCCAGCATTTT	CASSPTGTVSNQPQHF
TRBV7-9	NA	NA	TRBJ2-7	TGTGCCAGCAGCCCTCCAGGACATAGCTCCTACGAGCAGTACTTC	CASSPPGHSSYEQYF
TRBV11-3	NA	TRBD2	TRBJ2-3	TGTGCCAGCAGCATGGGACTAGCGGGTGTTTGGGATACGCAGTATTTT	CASSMGLAGVWDTQYF
TRBV18	once	NA	TRBJ2-7	TGTGCCAGCTCACCACAGTCCAGCCGGGCGGGCGAGCAGTACTTC	CASSPQSSRAGEQYF
TRBV18	NA	NA	TRBJ2-1	TGTGCCAGCTCGCCCCAGGGAAATGAGCAGTTCTTC	CASSPQGNEQFF
TRBV18	NA	TRBD1	TRBJ2-2	TGTGCCAGCTCACCTTCGTACAGGGGGCAAGACACCGGGGAGCTGTTTTTT	CASSPSYRGQDTGELFF
TRBV2	NA	TRBD2	TRBJ2-1	TGTGCCAGCAGTGAAGGCGTGGCTAGCGGAACATACAATGAGCAGTTCTTC	CASSEGVASGTYNEQFF
TRBV5-1	NA	NA	TRBJ1-2	TGCGCCAGCAGCTTGGAGGGGACCGGGGGGGTAGTTTATGGCTACACCTTC	CASSLEGTGGVVYGYTF
TRBV4-3	NA	TRBD1	TRBJ2-2	TGCGCCAGCAGCCCCGGGACAGGGAAGGCCGGGGAGCTGTTTTTT	CASSPGTGKAGELFF
TRBV21-1	NA	NA	TRBJ2-5	TGTGCCAGCAGCAGGGGGATTTCCCACCAAGAGACCCAGTACTTC	CASSRGISHQETQYF
TRBV29-1	few	TRBD1	TRBJ2-4	TGCAGCGTCGGGGACAGCAAAAACATTCAGTACTTC	CSVGDSKNIQYF
TRBV21-1	NA	NA	TRBJ2-2	TGTGCCAGCAGCCGCCGTGAGGTAGGGGGCAAGAACACCGGGGAGCTGTTTTTT	CASSRREVGGKNTGELFF
TRBV6-5	NA	TRBD1	TRBJ2-1	TGTGCCAGCAGCCCCGGACAGGAACCCTACAATGAGCAGTTCTTC	CASSPGQEPYNEQFF
TRBV27	NA	NA	TRBJ1-5	TGTGCCAGCAGTTCCGGGGCAAATCAGCCCCAGCATTTT	CASSSGANQPQHF
TRBV10-3	few	TRBD1	TRBJ2-7	TGTGCCATCAGCACAGGACAGGATCCTATTCTCAACGAGCAGTACTTC	CAISTGQDPILNEQYF
TRBV6-5	once	NA	TRBJ2-7	TGTGCCAGCAGCCCCAGGAGGGTGTCCTACGAGCAGTACTTC	CASSPRRVSYEQYF
TRBV7-3	once	NA	TRBJ2-5	TGTGCCAGCAGCTTAGGTTACGTCGGGAAAGAGACCCAGTACTTC	CASSLGYVGKETQYF
TRBV28	NA	NA	TRBJ2-2	TGTGCCAGTATTGGGGGTCAGGGCACCGGGGAGCTGTTTTTT	CASIGGQGTGELFF
TRBV9	NA	NA	TRBJ2-2	TGTGCCAGCAGCGTAGATGGTAGACACACCGGGGAGCTGTTTTTT	CASSVDGRHTGELFF
TRBV9	NA	NA	TRBJ2-6	TGTGCCAGCAGCGTAAGTTCATCTGGGGCCAACGTCCTGACTTTC	CASSVSSSGANVLTF